This T cell receptor beta chain was profiled in a study of blood T cell repertoires in COVID-19. Study at large: Sites in the United States, Italy and Spain provided acute and convalescent COVID-19 samples. Sample material is recorded as cDNA or gDNA derived from T cells, B-cell-depleted T cells, or PBMCs.

Data came from immunoSEQ multiplex PCR; TCRdb stores just in-frame clones and leaves some out. The profile shows under 75,000 clones, around four fifths of them singletons. CDR1 is GTSNPN, CDR2 SVGIG, per germline (reference sequence). The CDR3 consists of 14 residues. V lost 2 bases, J lost 5 bases, and 15 bases lay in between. This clonotype was sampled from a woman between 65 and 79 years old with acute or convalescent COVID-19. The V call is TRBV30, the J call TRBJ2-5, with D possibly matching TRBD1 (6 bases). Source material: peripheral blood. The CDR3 sequence: CAWSRGGFRETQYF. The CDR3 coding sequence is TGTGCCTGGAGTAGAGGGGGATTTCGGGAGACCCAGTACTTC. Supplemented by reference TRBV30 and TRBJ2-5, the full variable domain reads SQTIHQWPATLVQPVGSPLSLECTVEGTSNPNLYWYRQAAGRGLQLLFYSVGIGQISSEVPQNLSASRPQDRQFILSSKKLLLSDSGFYLCAWSRGGFRETQYFGPGTRLLVL.